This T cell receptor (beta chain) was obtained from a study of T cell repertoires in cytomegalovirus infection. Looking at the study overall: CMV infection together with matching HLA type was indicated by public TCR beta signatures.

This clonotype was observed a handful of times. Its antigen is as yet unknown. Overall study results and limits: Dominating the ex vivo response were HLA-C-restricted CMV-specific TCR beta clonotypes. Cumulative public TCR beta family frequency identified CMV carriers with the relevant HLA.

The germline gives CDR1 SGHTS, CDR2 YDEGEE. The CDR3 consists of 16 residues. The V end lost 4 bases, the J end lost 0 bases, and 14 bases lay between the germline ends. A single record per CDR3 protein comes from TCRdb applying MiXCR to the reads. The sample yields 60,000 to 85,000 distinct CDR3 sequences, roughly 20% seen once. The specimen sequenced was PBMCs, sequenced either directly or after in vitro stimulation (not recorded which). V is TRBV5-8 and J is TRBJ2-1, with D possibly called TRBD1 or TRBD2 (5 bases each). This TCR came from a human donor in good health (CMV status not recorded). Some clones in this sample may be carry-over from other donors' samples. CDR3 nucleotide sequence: TGTGCCAGCAGCCCCTCGGGACCCAGCTCCTACAATGAGCAGTTCTTC. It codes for CASSPSGPSSYNEQFF.